This TCR beta chain came from a study of neoadjuvant anti-PD-1 for oral cavity cancer. This clone was picked up one time. Antigen specificity is unknown. Study-wide findings and caveats: With a few patients per group, TCR findings need larger cohorts.

Clones were sequenced by immunoSEQ multiplex PCR, and TCRdb holds only the in-frame ones, with some missing. The sample shows 55,000 to 80,000 clones, about 83% of them seen only once. The CDR3 sequence is 13 residues long. Per the germline V gene, CDR1 is SGHNT and CDR2 is YYREEE (reference sequence). Deletions cut 3 bases from V and 6 bases from J, with 13 bases between. The material was PBMCs, obtained before nivolumab (anti-PD-1) treatment. The receptor was derived from a person between 35 and 79 years old with oral cavity squamous cell carcinoma. The chain recombines TRBV5-4 with TRBJ2-7; D may be TRBD2 (6 bases). This CDR3 reads CASSSEAGREQYF. For the CDR3, the DNA is TGTGCCAGCAGCTCGGAGGCGGGGCGCGAGCAGTACTTC.